The 27 T cell receptor beta chains listed next were all sequenced from one sample in a study of T cell responses to AZD1222 COVID-19 vaccine. Sequencing used immunoSEQ multiplex PCR; TCRdb keeps in-frame clones, though not all of them. Of about 94,000 clones listed, around 84% were seen once; the top ten hold about 4.5%. The starting material was peripheral blood, obtained 28 days after the second AZD1222 dose. The receptors were gathered from an adult who received the AZD1222 COVID-19 vaccine.

This chain connects TRBV7-9 to TRBJ2-3; possibly TRBD1 for D (6 bases). Germline V gene lookup returns CDR1 SEHNR and CDR2 FQNEAQ (reference sequence). V shed 5 bases and J shed 4 bases, with 13 bases lying between them. CDR3 length: 14 amino acids. The CDR3 spells CASSPGTPSDTQYF. In nucleotides, the CDR3 is TGTGCCAGCAGCCCGGGGACACCTTCAGATACGCAGTATTTT.

This chain joins TRBV28 and TRBJ2-7, with 8 bases identical to TRBD2. Germline CDR1 is MDHEN and CDR2 is SYDVKM. The length of the CDR3 is 17 residues. With V trimmed by 3 bases and J by 4 bases, 14 bases remained unmatched. CDR3 protein: CASSFYLTGRAGYEQYF. The CDR3 region has the DNA TGTGCCAGCAGTTTTTATCTCACCGGGAGGGCCGGGTACGAGCAGTACTTC.

V usage is TRBV3-1 (or the pseudogene TRBV3-2) and J usage is TRBJ2-2, with TRBD2 matching over 12 bases. Germline CDR1 LGHDT, CDR2 YNNKEL (reference sequence). There are 21 residues in the CDR3. V gave up 7 bases and J gave up 6 bases; unmatched junction bases: 24. CDR3 loop: CASNPGGTSGRRRETPGELFF. Written as DNA, the CDR3 is TGTGCCAGCAACCCAGGAGGAACTAGCGGGAGGCGGCGAGAGACGCCCGGGGAGCTGTTTTTT.

The chain combines TRBV7-3 with TRBJ2-1; no definite D call. V was trimmed by 2 bases and J by 4 bases, leaving 6 bases between them. Germline values: CDR1 SGHTA, CDR2 FQGTGA. The CDR3 is 13 amino acids. In nucleotides, the CDR3 is TGTGCCAGCAGCTTATCTTCTTACAATGAGCAGTTCTTC. Encoded protein: CASSLSSYNEQFF.

This sequence joins TRBV1 and TRBJ2-1; the D call TRBD2 from the table was never checked on the DNA. TRBV1 is labeled a pseudogene. This CDR3 is 16 amino acids long. In DNA form, the CDR3 reads TGCACCAGCAGCCGAAGGACTAGCTGCCCCTACAATGAGCAGTTCTTC. Its protein is CTSSRRTSCPYNEQFF.

The V gene is TRBV6-2 or TRBV6-3, the J gene TRBJ1-1; the match to TRBD1 covers 9 bases. The CDR3 runs to 18 residues. Losses at the gene ends were 6 bases for V and 0 bases for J; bases not matched to a gene: 14. Germline CDR1 MNHEY, CDR2 SVGEGT. CDR3 sequence reads: CASSILGPGTGMNTEAFF. The CDR3 coding sequence is TGTGCCAGCAGCATACTTGGCCCCGGGACAGGGATGAACACTGAAGCTTTCTTT.

The chain joins TRBV28 to TRBJ1-1, with D possibly TRBD1 on 6 matching bases. There are 14 residues in the CDR3. From germline, CDR1 is MDHEN and CDR2 SYDVKM. The ends were cut back, 2 bases at V and 6 bases at J, with 13 bases in the middle. CDR3 nucleotides: TGTGCCAGCAGTTTAGATGTCAGGGGCTCTGAAGCTTTCTTT. Its translation is CASSLDVRGSEAFF.

J is TRBJ2-5 and V is TRBV4-2; 12 bases line up with TRBD2. Germline CDR1 reads LGHNA; CDR2 reads YNFKEQ. CDR3 length equals 16 residues. Unmatched junction bases numbered 3, after V lost 3 bases and J lost 1 base. The DNA of the CDR3 is TGTGCCAGCAGCCAGCAGACTAGCGGGAGCCAAGAGACCCAGTACTTC. Its protein product is CASSQQTSGSQETQYF.

The V and J genes are TRBV19 and TRBJ2-4; D tentatively fits TRBD1 or TRBD2 (5 bases each). There are 14 residues in the CDR3. Trimming took 6 bases from V and 7 from J, leaving 16 bases between them. Germline-derived CDR1 and CDR2 are LNHDA and SQIVND (reference sequence). The CDR3 loop reads CASRTAAGSNIQYF. CDR3 sequence (DNA): TGTGCCAGTAGGACCGCGGCAGGGAGTAACATTCAGTACTTC.

The chain uses TRBV28 and TRBJ2-7; D is ambiguous. Trimming shortened V by 2 bases and J by 3 bases, and 5 bases separated the two germline ends. CDR1 and CDR2 from the germline V gene are MDHEN and SYDVKM. The CDR3 sequence is 12 residues long. The CDR3 sequence: CASSLRDYEQYF. The CDR3, as DNA: TGTGCCAGCAGTTTACGAGACTACGAGCAGTACTTC.

V and J are TRBV5-1 and TRBJ1-1; 7 positions match TRBD1. The length of the CDR3 is 14 residues. V was clipped by 3 bases and J by 3 bases; unmatched bases: 5. Germline V gene sequence: CDR1 SGHRS, CDR2 YFSETQ. The CDR3: CASSSGQQYTEAFF. CDR3 nucleotides: TGCGCCAGCAGCTCGGGACAGCAATACACTGAAGCTTTCTTT.

The chain uses TRBV10-2 and TRBJ1-1; 7 bases are a match to TRBD1. The CDR3 has 11 residues. V lost 6 bases and J lost 10; bases outside the gene matches: 5. Germline assignment: CDR1 WSHSY and CDR2 SAAADI. In DNA, the CDR3 is TGCGCCAGCAGCACGACAGGGACAGCTTTCTTT. It codes for CASSTTGTAFF.

This chain links TRBV21-1 with TRBJ1-6. TRBV21-1 is a recognized pseudogene. The CDR3 totals 18 residues. CDR3 nucleotide sequence: TGTGCCAGCAGCAAACCCAGAGTGGGGGGGGCTATAAATTCACCCCTCCACTTT. This codes for CASSKPRVGGAINSPLHF.

The rearrangement links TRBV11-2 to TRBJ1-1; D remains ambiguous. This CDR3 contains 13 residues. Germline V CDR1 and CDR2: SGHAT, FQNNGV. Trimming cost V 4 bases and J 5 bases, with 11 bases left between them. CDR3 residues: CASSSQLQTEAFF. CDR3 bases: TGTGCCAGCAGCTCACAGTTACAGACTGAAGCTTTCTTT.

The chain is built from TRBV6-5 and TRBJ2-7; D gene ambiguous. V was cut by 2 bases and J by 2 bases, with 13 bases left in between. The CDR3 covers 15 residues. From germline, CDR1 is MNHEY and CDR2 SVGAGI. As DNA, the CDR3 is TGTGCCAGCAGTTACAGCTACCCCGACACCTACGAGCAGTACTTC. It specifies CASSYSYPDTYEQYF.

This chain connects TRBV9 to TRBJ2-6, with D hard to call. This CDR3 is 17 amino acids long. V was cut by 1 base and J by 0 bases, with 11 bases left in between. Per germline, CDR1 SGDLS and CDR2 YYNGEE. This chain's CDR3 is CASSVRPSSSGANVLTF. The CDR3 DNA follows: TGTGCCAGCAGCGTACGTCCTTCGAGCTCTGGGGCCAACGTCCTGACTTTC.

The J gene is TRBJ2-5, the V gene TRBV5-1; D unclear. Trimming removed 5 bases from V and 9 bases from J, with 11 bases in between. Germline values: CDR1 SGHRS, CDR2 YFSETQ. The CDR3 is made up of 11 amino acids. The CDR3 here is CASRNYTAQYF. The CDR3 DNA reads TGCGCCAGCAGAAACTATACGGCCCAGTACTTC.

This rearrangement joins TRBV2 to TRBJ2-5; D possibly uses TRBD1 or TRBD2 (5 bases each). Trimming removed 4 bases at V and 3 bases at J, with 15 bases between. CDR1 is SNHLY, CDR2 FYNNEI, per germline. The CDR3 is 15 amino acids. The CDR3 DNA sequence: TGTGCCAGCAGTGTTAACTCAGGGCGGGAAGAGACCCAGTACTTC. Translating it yields CASSVNSGREETQYF.

The chain couples TRBV7-9 to TRBJ2-7; D might be TRBD2 (6 bases). The CDR3 contains 14 residues. CDR1 and CDR2 from the germline V gene are SEHNR and FQNEAQ (reference sequence). Trimming stripped 4 bases from V and 4 bases from J, with 14 bases between. CDR3 bases: TGTGCCAGCAGCTCCCGGGACTTGAGATACGAGCAGTACTTC. Its protein product is CASSSRDLRYEQYF. Based on the CDR3 plus reference TRBV7-9 and TRBJ2-7, the full variable domain is DTGVSQNPRHKITKRGQNVTFRCDPISEHNRLYWYRQTLGQGPEFLTYFQNEAQLEKSRLLSDRFSAERPKGSFSTLEIQRTEQGDSAMYLCASSSRDLRYEQYFGPGTRLTVT.

The chain is built from TRBV19 and TRBJ1-6; no reliable D call. This CDR3 has 15 amino acids. The germline gives CDR1 LNHDA, CDR2 SQIVND (reference sequence). Trimming left V 2 bases short and J 0 bases short, with 5 bases between. The chain's CDR3 is CASSIPSSYNSPLHF. CDR3 nucleotides: TGTGCCAGTAGTATACCGAGCTCCTATAATTCACCCCTCCACTTT.

This clone was recorded only once. The chain combines TRBV27 with TRBJ2-7; 7 positions match TRBD1. The CDR3 sequence is 17 residues long. The V gene's germline CDR1 is MNHEY and CDR2 SMNVEV (reference sequence). With V trimmed by 7 bases and J by 3 bases, 18 bases remained unmatched. The CDR3 reads CASTSSVLPGQNYEQYF. The CDR3 region has the DNA TGTGCCAGCACCTCAAGTGTCCTCCCGGGACAGAACTACGAGCAGTACTTC.

This rearrangement joins TRBV27 to TRBJ2-7; unclear D gene. In germline, CDR1 is MNHEY, CDR2 SMNVEV (reference sequence). This CDR3 region has 15 residues. V dropped 2 bases and J dropped 0 bases, with 11 bases sitting between them. The CDR3 DNA follows: TGTGCCAGCAGTTTAGAGGCTCCTCACTCCTACGAGCAGTACTTC. The encoded protein is CASSLEAPHSYEQYF.

The rearrangement joins TRBV19 to TRBJ2-2; 13 nucleotides agree with TRBD2. CDR3 size: 16 residues. Trimming removed 4 bases from V and 4 bases from J; junction bases left unmatched: 3. From germline, CDR1 is LNHDA and CDR2 SQIVND (reference sequence). CDR3 DNA sequence: TGTGCCAGTAGTACTGGACTAGCGGGAGCCACCGGGGAGCTGTTTTTT. The encoded protein is CASSTGLAGATGELFF.

This clone was recorded only once. The V and J genes are TRBV18 and TRBJ2-1; TRBD1 might be the D (5 bases). Germline V gene lookup returns CDR1 KGHSH and CDR2 LQKENI. V was shortened by 3 bases and J by 9 bases, with 12 bases between the two germline ends. The CDR3 contains 13 residues. CDR3 residues: CASSPKDIGEQFF. As DNA, the CDR3 is TGTGCCAGCTCACCGAAGGACATTGGTGAGCAGTTCTTC.

The V and J genes are TRBV7-8 and TRBJ1-2; 9 bases line up with TRBD1. This CDR3 is 13 amino acids long. CDR1 and CDR2 from the germline V gene are SGHVS and FQNEAQ. With 4 bases clipped from V and 7 bases from J, the junction kept 4 bases outside the gene matches. The CDR3, as DNA: TGTGCCAGCAGCTCGGGACAGGGAGTTGGCTACACCTTC. Translating gives CASSSGQGVGYTF.

The chain links TRBV28 to TRBJ1-1; a weak D match, TRBD1 (5 bases). Deletions cut 2 bases from V and 2 bases from J, with 9 bases between. CDR3 length: 14 amino acids. Germline values: CDR1 MDHEN, CDR2 SYDVKM. The CDR3 DNA reads TGTGCCAGCAGTTTACAGGGAACCAACACTGAAGCTTTCTTT. Its protein product is CASSLQGTNTEAFF. Looking up the rest from reference TRBV28 and TRBJ1-1 gives the full variable domain: DVKVTQSSRYLVKRTGEKVFLECVQDMDHENMFWYRQDPGLGLRLIYFSYDVKMKEKGDIPEGYSVSREKKERFSLILESASTNQTSMYLCASSLQGTNTEAFFGQGTRLTVV.

The chain combines TRBV11-2 with TRBJ1-2; 7 positions agree with TRBD1. The CDR3 sequence is 14 residues long. V was pared by 5 bases and J by 3 bases, with 6 bases of the junction left unmatched. Germline assignment: CDR1 SGHAT and CDR2 FQNNGV. The CDR3 protein is CASSREGTDYGYTF. CDR3 in DNA: TGTGCCAGCAGCAGAGAAGGGACAGACTATGGCTACACCTTC.